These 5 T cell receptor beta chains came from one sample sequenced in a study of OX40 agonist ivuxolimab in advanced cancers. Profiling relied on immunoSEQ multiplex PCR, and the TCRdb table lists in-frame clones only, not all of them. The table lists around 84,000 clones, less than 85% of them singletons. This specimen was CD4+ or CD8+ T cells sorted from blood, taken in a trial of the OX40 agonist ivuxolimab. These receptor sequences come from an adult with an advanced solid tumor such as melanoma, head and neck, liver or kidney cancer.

The CDR3 loop is CASSVGNTGSYEQYF. Here the CDR3 DNA reads TGTGCCAGCAGCGTAGGTAATACCGGCTCCTACGAGCAGTACTTC. The rearrangement joins TRBV9 to TRBJ2-7, with no clear D. Germline CDR1 reads SGDLS; CDR2 reads YYNGEE. The CDR3 spans 15 residues. The V gene lost 0 bases and the J gene lost 0 bases, with 10 bases spanning the gap.

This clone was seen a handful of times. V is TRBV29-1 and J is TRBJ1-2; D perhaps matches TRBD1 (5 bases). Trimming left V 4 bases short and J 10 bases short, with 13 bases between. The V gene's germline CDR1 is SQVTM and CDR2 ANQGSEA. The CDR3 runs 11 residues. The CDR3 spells CSVGQGVDYTF. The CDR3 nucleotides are TGCAGCGTTGGGCAGGGAGTAGACTACACCTTC.

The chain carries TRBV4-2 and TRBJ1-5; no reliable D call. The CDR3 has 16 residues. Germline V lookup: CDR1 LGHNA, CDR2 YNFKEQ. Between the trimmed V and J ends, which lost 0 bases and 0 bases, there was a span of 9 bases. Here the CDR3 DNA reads TGTGCCAGCAGCCAAGATTACACCTTTAGCAATCAGCCCCAGCATTTT. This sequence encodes CASSQDYTFSNQPQHF.

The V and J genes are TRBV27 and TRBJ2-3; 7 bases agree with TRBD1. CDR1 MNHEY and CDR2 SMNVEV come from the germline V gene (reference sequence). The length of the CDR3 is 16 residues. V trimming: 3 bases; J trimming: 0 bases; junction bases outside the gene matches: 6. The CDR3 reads CASSFLLGQSTDTQYF. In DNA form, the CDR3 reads TGTGCCAGCAGTTTTTTGCTGGGACAGAGCACAGATACGCAGTATTTT.

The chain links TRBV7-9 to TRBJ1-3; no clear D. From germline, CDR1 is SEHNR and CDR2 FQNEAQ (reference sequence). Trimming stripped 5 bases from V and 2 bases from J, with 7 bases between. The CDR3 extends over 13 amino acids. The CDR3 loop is CASSLTAGNTIYF. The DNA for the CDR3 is TGTGCCAGCAGCCTCACAGCTGGAAACACCATATATTTT.